These 6 T cell receptor beta chains came from one sample sequenced in a study of beta chain features in type 1 diabetes. Whole-study findings and limits: Type 1 diabetes patients had TCRB CDR3s that were shorter (moderately but significantly so) in all four CD4+ subsets.

Expressed TCRB transcripts were sequenced because the entire RNA isolate underwent reverse transcription. The repertoire was sequenced with immunoSEQ multiplex PCR; TCRdb's copy has only in-frame clones and lacks some. The sample carries about 650,000 clones, around 12% recorded once. No cognate antigen is known for these TCRs. The sequencing input was naive CD4+ T cells from blood. The receptors originated from a man under 40 with type 1 diabetes.

Of note for this clone: Other DNA sequences from this sample encode an identical CDR3 as well. The V and J genes are TRBV18 and TRBJ2-7, with D unresolved. Germline assignment: CDR1 KGHSH and CDR2 LQKENI. The germline V and J ends were trimmed by 3 bases and 1 base, with 7 bases remaining between them. The CDR3 runs to 13 residues. This CDR3 reads CASSPPGSYEQYF. The CDR3 bases are TGTGCCAGCTCACCCCCAGGATCCTACGAGCAGTACTTC. Complete variable domain (other parts from reference TRBV18 and TRBJ2-7): NAGVMQNPRHLVRRRGQEARLRCSPMKGHSHVYWYRQLPEEGLKFMVYLQKENIIDESGMPKERFSAEFPKEGPSILRIQQVVRGDSAAYFCASSPPGSYEQYFGPGTRLTVT.

This clone was detected a few times. The chain couples TRBV28 to TRBJ2-6; D gene unclear. V was shortened by 3 bases and J by 4 bases, with 10 bases between the two germline ends. CDR1 and CDR2 from the germline V gene are MDHEN and SYDVKM. CDR3 length: 15 amino acids. The CDR3 DNA is TGTGCCAGCAGTTTCGCAGCAACCGGGGCCAACGTCCTGACTTTC. This gives the protein CASSFAATGANVLTF. The variable domain in full, completed from reference TRBV28 and TRBJ2-6, reads DVKVTQSSRYLVKRTGEKVFLECVQDMDHENMFWYRQDPGLGLRLIYFSYDVKMKEKGDIPEGYSVSREKKERFSLILESASTNQTSMYLCASSFAATGANVLTFGAGSRLTVL.

This clone was seen a few times. The sample has other DNA sequences that encode this CDR3 too. The chain joins TRBV29-1 to TRBJ2-2, with unresolved D. V shed 6 bases and J shed 0 bases, with 11 bases lying between them. The CDR3 runs to 14 residues. Germline values: CDR1 SQVTM, CDR2 ANQGSEA. CDR3 nucleotide sequence: TGCAGCGTCCTGACGGGCACGAACACCGGGGAGCTGTTTTTT. Translating it yields CSVLTGTNTGELFF.

V and J are TRBV5-6 and TRBJ1-5; D remains ambiguous. The length of the CDR3 is 14 residues. In germline, CDR1 is SGHDT, CDR2 YYEEEE. V was shortened by 2 bases and J by 0 bases, with 6 bases between the two germline ends. The CDR3 DNA sequence: TGTGCCAGCAGCTTACTTCTTAGCAATCAGCCCCAGCATTTT. Translated, it gives CASSLLLSNQPQHF.

V usage is TRBV7-2 and J usage is TRBJ2-6; D possibly corresponds to TRBD1 (5 bases). Germline loops: CDR1 SGHTA, CDR2 FQGNSA. V dropped 6 bases and J dropped 0 bases, with 9 bases sitting between them. The CDR3 is 15 amino acids. CDR3 nucleotides: TGTGCCAGCAGGACAGAGTACTCTGGGGCCAACGTCCTGACTTTC. It yields the protein CASRTEYSGANVLTF.

The chain links TRBV19 to TRBJ1-2; D possibly corresponds to TRBD1 (6 bases). The V gene lost 3 bases and the J gene lost 0 bases, with 11 bases spanning the gap. The V gene's germline CDR1 is LNHDA and CDR2 SQIVND (reference sequence). CDR3 size: 15 residues. DNA for the CDR3: TGTGCCAGTAGTATCGGACAGAGCCCTAACTATGGCTACACCTTC. Amino acids: CASSIGQSPNYGYTF.